These 8 T cell receptor beta chains were all obtained from the same sample, sequenced in a study of cytomegalovirus exposure and HLA in healthy donors. PCR was performed using 60 Vbeta and 13 Jbeta primers. Generated by immunoSEQ multiplex PCR, the TCRdb table keeps only in-frame clones and is missing some. This table holds 120,000 or so clones, roughly 82% found once. The sequencing sample was made of PBMCs. These receptors came from a human donor in good health.

The chain carries TRBV19 and TRBJ2-4, with TRBD1 matching 10 bases. The trim removed 10 bases at V and 6 bases at J, leaving 9 bases unmatched. From germline, CDR1 is LNHDA and CDR2 SQIVND (reference sequence). The CDR3 contains 14 residues. The CDR3 nucleotides are TGTGCCACCGAGACAGGGGGCATCGGAAACATTCAGTACTTC. The encoded protein is CATETGGIGNIQYF. The whole variable domain, filled in from reference TRBV19 and TRBJ2-4, reads DGGITQSPKYLFRKEGQNVTLSCEQNLNHDAMYWYRQDPGQGLRLIYYSQIVNDFQKGDIAEGYSVSREKKESFPLTVTSAQKNPTAFYLCATETGGIGNIQYFGAGTRLSVL.

The rearrangement uses TRBV1 and TRBJ1-1. TRBV1 is a pseudogene. The CDR3 is 19 amino acids. The CDR3 nucleotides are TGCACCAGCAGCCAAGATAAGCGGGGGGCCTACCCCGTGAACACTGAAGCTTTCTTT. Translation: CTSSQDKRGAYPVNTEAFF.

This clone was detected a few times. The chain has TRBV19 and TRBJ1-1; TRBD1 is a possible D gene (5 bases). The CDR3 has 13 residues. Trimming took off 5 bases at V and 1 base at J, with 8 bases between the two ends. CDR1 LNHDA and CDR2 SQIVND come from the germline V gene (reference sequence). DNA of the CDR3: TGTGCCAGTAGTTACAGGCCGAACACTGAAGCTTTCTTT. Translation gives CASSYRPNTEAFF.

The V call is TRBV27, the J call TRBJ2-5; D might be TRBD1 (5 bases). The end of the DNA aligns better with TRBJ2-7, so the J call may be wrong. The CDR3 loop spans 15 amino acids. Looked up from germline, CDR1 is MNHEY and CDR2 is SMNVEV (reference sequence). CDR3 residues: CASSLERGTVNEQYF. The CDR3 region has the DNA TGTGCCAGCAGTTTAGAAAGGGGAACGGTAAACGAGCAGTACTTC.

The V call is TRBV6-5, the J call TRBJ2-2; 8 positions match TRBD2. This CDR3 comprises 15 residues. CDR1 is MNHEY and CDR2 is SVGAGI in the germline V gene. Trimming cost V 2 bases and J 6 bases; bases outside gene matches: 5. This chain's CDR3 is CASSYRGLVAGELFF. CDR3 in DNA: TGTGCCAGCAGTTACCGGGGACTAGTCGCCGGGGAGCTGTTTTTT.

To note about this clone: Lacking the conserved final phenylalanine or tryptophan, this CDR3 likely reflects a read error. Because the CDR3's place on the DNA is in doubt, the DNA is left out and the CDR3 is given as listed by TCRdb. The CDR3 sequence is CAISDTRTGSGIAS. The chain uses TRBV10-3 and TRBJ1-1; TRBD1 was called by the table and not checked on the DNA. Germline lookup yields CDR1 ENHRY and CDR2 SYGVKD. The CDR3 has 14 residues if both end residues are counted.

This sequence joins TRBV5-8 and TRBJ2-1; 12 nucleotides agree with TRBD2. V was clipped by 1 base and J by 10 bases; unmatched bases: 6. The CDR3 sequence is 15 residues long. In germline, CDR1 is SGHTS, CDR2 YDEGEE. The CDR3: CASSLRTSGAYEQFF. In nucleotides, the CDR3 is TGTGCCAGCAGCTTGAGGACTAGCGGGGCTTACGAGCAGTTCTTC. Filled out from reference TRBV5-8 and TRBJ2-1, the complete variable domain reads EAGVTQSPTHLIKTRGQQATLRCSPISGHTSVYWYQQALGLGLQFLLWYDEGEERNRGNFPPRFSGRQFPNYSSELNVNALELEDSALYLCASSLRTSGAYEQFFGPGTRLTVL.

This rearrangement joins TRBV6-6 to TRBJ2-1, with D tentatively TRBD1 (6 bases). CDR1 MNHNY and CDR2 SVGAGI come from the germline V gene (reference sequence). V was pared by 9 bases and J by 1 base, with 13 bases between. The CDR3 totals 14 residues. The CDR3 region has the DNA TGTGCCAGTACAGGGCCTCCTTCCTACAATGAGCAGTTCTTC. Encoded protein: CASTGPPSYNEQFF.